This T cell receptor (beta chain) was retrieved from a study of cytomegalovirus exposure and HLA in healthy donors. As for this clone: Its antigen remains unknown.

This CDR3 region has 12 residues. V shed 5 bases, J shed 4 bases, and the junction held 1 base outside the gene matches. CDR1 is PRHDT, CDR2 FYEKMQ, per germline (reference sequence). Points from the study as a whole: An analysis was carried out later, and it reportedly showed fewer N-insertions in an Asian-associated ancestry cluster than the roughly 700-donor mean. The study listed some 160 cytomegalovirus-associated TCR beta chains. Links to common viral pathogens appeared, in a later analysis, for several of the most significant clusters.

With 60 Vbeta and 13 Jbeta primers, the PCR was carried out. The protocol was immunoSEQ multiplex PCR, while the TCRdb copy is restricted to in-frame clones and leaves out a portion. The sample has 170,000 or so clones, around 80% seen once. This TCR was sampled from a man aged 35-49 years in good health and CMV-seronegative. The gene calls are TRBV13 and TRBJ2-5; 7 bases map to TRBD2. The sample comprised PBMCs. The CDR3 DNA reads TGTGCCAGCAGCGGGGGGGGAGAGACCCAGTACTTC. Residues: CASSGGGETQYF.